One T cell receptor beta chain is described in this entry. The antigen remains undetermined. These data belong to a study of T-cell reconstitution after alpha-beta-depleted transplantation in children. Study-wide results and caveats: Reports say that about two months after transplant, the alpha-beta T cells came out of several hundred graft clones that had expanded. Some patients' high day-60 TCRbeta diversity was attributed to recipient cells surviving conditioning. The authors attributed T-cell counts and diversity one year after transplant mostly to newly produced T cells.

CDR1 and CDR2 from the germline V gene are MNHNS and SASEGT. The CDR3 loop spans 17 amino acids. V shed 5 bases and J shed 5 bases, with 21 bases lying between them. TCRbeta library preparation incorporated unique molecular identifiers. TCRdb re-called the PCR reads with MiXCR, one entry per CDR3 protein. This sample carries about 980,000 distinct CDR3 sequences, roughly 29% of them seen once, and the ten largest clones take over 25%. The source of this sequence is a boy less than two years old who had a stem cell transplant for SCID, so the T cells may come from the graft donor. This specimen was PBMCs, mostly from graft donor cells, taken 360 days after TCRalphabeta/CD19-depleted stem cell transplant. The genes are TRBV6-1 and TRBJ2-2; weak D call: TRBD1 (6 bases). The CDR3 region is CASSKTRQVWGTGELFF. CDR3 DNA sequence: TGTGCCAGCAGTAAAACCCGACAGGTTTGGGGGACCGGGGAGCTGTTTTTT.